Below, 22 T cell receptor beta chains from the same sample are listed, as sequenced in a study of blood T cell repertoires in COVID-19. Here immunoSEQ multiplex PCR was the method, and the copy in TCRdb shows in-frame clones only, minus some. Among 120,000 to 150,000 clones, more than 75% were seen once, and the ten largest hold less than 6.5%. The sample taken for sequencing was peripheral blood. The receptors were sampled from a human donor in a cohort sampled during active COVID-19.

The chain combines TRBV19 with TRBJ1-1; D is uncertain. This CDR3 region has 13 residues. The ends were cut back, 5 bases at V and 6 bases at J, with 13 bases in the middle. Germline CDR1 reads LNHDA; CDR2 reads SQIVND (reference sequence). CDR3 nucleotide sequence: TGTGCCAGTAGTGGGGAGGTCCCCGCTGAAGCTTTCTTT. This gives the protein CASSGEVPAEAFF. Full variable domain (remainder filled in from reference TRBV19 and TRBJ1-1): DGGITQSPKYLFRKEGQNVTLSCEQNLNHDAMYWYRQDPGQGLRLIYYSQIVNDFQKGDIAEGYSVSREKKESFPLTVTSAQKNPTAFYLCASSGEVPAEAFFGQGTRLTVV.

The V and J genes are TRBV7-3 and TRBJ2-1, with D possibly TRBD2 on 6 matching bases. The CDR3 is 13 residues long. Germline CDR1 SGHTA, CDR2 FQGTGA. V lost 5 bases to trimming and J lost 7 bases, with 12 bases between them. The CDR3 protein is CASSQLAANEQFF. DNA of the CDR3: TGTGCCAGCAGCCAATTAGCGGCAAATGAGCAGTTCTTC.

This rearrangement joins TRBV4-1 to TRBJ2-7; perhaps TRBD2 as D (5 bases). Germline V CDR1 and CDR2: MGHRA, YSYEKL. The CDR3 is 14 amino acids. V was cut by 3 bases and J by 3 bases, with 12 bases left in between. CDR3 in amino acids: CASSHSPAGYEQYF. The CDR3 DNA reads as TGCGCCAGCAGCCATAGTCCCGCGGGCTACGAGCAGTACTTC.

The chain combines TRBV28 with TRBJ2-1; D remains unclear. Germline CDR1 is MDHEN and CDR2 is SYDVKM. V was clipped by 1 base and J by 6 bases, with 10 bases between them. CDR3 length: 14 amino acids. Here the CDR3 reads CASSLLGAVNEQFF. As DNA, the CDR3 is TGTGCCAGCAGTTTATTAGGTGCGGTCAATGAGCAGTTCTTC.

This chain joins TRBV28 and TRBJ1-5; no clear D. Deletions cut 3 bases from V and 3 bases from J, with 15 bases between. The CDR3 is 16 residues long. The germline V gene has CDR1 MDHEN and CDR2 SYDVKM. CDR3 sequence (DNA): TGTGCCAGCAGTTTTGTCGGCGCAGGTAACAATCAGCCCCAGCATTTT. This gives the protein CASSFVGAGNNQPQHF.

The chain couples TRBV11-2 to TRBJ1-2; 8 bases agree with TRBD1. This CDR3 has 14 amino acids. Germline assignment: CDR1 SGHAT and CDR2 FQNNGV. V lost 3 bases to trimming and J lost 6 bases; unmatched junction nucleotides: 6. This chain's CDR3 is CASSFDRGANGYTF. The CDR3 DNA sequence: TGTGCCAGCAGCTTTGACAGGGGAGCGAATGGCTACACCTTC.

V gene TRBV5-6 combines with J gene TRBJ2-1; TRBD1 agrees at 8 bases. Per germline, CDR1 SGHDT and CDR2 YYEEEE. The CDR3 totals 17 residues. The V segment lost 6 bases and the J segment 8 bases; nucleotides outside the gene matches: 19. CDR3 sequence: CASKKTRIRDRSYEQFF. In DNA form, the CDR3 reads TGTGCCAGCAAAAAAACTCGAATCCGGGACAGGTCGTATGAGCAGTTCTTC.

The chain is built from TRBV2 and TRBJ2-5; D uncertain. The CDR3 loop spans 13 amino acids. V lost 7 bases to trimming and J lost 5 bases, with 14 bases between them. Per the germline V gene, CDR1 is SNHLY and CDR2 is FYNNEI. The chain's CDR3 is CASKYTQWETQYF. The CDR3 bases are TGTGCCAGCAAGTACACGCAATGGGAGACCCAGTACTTC.

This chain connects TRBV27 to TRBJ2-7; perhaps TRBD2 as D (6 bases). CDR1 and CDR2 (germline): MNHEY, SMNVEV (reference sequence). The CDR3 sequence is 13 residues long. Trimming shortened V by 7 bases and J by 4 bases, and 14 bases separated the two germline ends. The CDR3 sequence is CASTGGDGYEQYF. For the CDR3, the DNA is TGTGCCAGCACAGGCGGGGATGGGTACGAGCAGTACTTC.

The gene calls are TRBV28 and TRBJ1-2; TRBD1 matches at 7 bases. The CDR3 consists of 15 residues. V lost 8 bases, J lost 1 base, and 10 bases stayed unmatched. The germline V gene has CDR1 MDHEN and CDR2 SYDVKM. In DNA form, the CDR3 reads TGTGCCAGCCACGTAAAGGGGGCGCTTAACTATGGCTACACCTTC. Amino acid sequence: CASHVKGALNYGYTF.

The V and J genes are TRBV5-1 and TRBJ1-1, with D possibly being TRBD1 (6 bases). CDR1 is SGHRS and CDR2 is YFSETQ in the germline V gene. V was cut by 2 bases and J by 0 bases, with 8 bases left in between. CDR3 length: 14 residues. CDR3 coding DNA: TGCGCCAGCAGCTTTCAGGGGCTGAACACTGAAGCTTTCTTT. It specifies CASSFQGLNTEAFF.

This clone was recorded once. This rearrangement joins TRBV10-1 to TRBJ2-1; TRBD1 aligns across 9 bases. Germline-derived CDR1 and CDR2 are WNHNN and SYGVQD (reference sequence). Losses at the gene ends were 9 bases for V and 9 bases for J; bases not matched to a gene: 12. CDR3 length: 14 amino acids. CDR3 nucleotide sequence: TGCGCCAGTTCTCCGGGACAGGGTCGGGGTGAGCAGTTCTTC. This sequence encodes CASSPGQGRGEQFF.

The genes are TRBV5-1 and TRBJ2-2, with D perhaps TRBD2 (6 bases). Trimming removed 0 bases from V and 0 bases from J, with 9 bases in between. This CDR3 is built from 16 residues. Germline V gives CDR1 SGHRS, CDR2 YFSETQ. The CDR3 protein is CASSLVGGTNTGELFF. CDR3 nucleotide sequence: TGCGCCAGCAGCTTGGTGGGGGGAACGAACACCGGGGAGCTGTTTTTT.

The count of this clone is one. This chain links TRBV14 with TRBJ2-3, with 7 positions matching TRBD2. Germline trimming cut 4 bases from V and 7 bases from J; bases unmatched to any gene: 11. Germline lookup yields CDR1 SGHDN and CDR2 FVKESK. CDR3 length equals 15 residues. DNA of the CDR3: TGTGCCAGCAGCCTTGGGGGGGGGACCAGCAATACGCAGTATTTT. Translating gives CASSLGGGTSNTQYF.

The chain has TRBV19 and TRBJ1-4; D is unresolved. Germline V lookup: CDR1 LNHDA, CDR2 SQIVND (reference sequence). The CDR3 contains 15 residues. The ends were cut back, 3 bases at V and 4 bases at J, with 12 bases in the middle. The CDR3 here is CASSMAAEYNEKLFF. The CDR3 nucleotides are TGTGCCAGTAGTATGGCGGCAGAATATAATGAAAAACTGTTTTTT.

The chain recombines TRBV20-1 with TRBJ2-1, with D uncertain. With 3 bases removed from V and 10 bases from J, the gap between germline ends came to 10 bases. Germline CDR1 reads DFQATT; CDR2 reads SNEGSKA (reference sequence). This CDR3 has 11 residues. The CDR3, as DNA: TGCAGTGCTAGGATAGCATGGGAGCAGTTCTTC. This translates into CSARIAWEQFF.

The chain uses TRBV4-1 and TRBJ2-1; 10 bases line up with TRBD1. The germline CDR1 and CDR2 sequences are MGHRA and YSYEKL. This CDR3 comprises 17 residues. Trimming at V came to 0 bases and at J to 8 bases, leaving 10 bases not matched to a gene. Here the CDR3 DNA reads TGCGCCAGCAGCCAAGATATGCGACAGGGGGCGGTGTATGAGCAGTTCTTC. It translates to CASSQDMRQGAVYEQFF.

CDR3 region: CASSLGQRGFTDTQYF. The CDR3 coding sequence is TGTGCCAGCAGCTTAGGTCAGCGGGGATTCACAGATACGCAGTATTTT. This rearrangement joins TRBV11-2 to TRBJ2-3; TRBD2 agrees at 7 bases. This CDR3 region has 16 residues. Germline assignment: CDR1 SGHAT and CDR2 FQNNGV. V shed 1 base and J 2 bases; nucleotides not matched to a gene: 6.

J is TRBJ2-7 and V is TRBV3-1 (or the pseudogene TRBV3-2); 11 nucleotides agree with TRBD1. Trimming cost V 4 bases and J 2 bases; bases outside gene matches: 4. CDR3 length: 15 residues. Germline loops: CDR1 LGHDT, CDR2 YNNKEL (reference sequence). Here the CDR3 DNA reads TGTGCCAGCAGCCGGGGACAGGGGGGCCCCTACGAGCAGTACTTC. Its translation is CASSRGQGGPYEQYF.

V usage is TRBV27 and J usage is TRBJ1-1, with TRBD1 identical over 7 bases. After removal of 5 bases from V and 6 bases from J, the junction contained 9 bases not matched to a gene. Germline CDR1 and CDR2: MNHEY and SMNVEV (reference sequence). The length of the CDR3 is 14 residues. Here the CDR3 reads CASSLGQEGAEAFF. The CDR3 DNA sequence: TGTGCCAGCAGTCTAGGACAGGAAGGGGCTGAAGCTTTCTTT.

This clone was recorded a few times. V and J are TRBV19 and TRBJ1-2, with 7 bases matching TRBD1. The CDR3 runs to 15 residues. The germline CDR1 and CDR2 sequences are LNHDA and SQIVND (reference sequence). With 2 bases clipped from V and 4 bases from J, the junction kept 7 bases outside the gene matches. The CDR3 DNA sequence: TGTGCCAGTAGTATATCACCGGGACAGACCTATGGCTACACCTTC. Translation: CASSISPGQTYGYTF.

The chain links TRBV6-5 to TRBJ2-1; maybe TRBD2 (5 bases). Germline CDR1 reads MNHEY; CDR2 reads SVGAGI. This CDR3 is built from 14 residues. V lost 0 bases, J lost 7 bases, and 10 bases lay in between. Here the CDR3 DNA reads TGTGCCAGCAGTTACTCTGAGGGATCTAATGAGCAGTTCTTC. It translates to CASSYSEGSNEQFF.